A single sample gave rise to the 22 T cell receptor beta chains below, sequenced in a study of blood T cells in healthy people across ages (dated by TCRdb to between 2014 and 2016). The method was 5' RACE. The sample was run on an Illumina HiSeq 2500. A second PCR of roughly 7 to 12 cycles was run with a J-beta primer mix and a sample-barcoded 5' primer. The public reads were run again by TCRdb, first through fastp at Q25 and then through MiXCR, and only productive beta chains were kept. One record per CDR3 amino acid sequence lists the most common genes and DNA. For this sample there are under 700,000 distinct CDR3 sequences; more than 20% appear just once. Roughly 9.4% of the sample is taken by the ten largest. The same data also went into a second study, on T cells of mothers and their children.

Sample: blood. Receptor source: a boy aged 10-17 years in good health.

The gene calls are TRBV20-1 and TRBJ2-5, with 8 bases fitting TRBD2. The DNA end favors TRBJ2-1, so the J call may be wrong. Germline V gene sequence: CDR1 DFQATT, CDR2 SNEGSKA (reference sequence). The CDR3 has 12 amino acids. The CDR3 protein is CSASGGAHEQFF. The DNA for the CDR3 is TGCAGTGCTAGCGGGGGGGCCCATGAGCAGTTCTTC.

The V gene is TRBV9, the J gene TRBJ1-2; the D is unclear. The CDR3 runs 14 residues. Germline CDR1 is SGDLS and CDR2 is YYNGEE. Between the trimmed V and J ends, which lost 4 bases and 3 bases, there was a span of 13 bases. In DNA, the CDR3 is TGTGCCAGCAGCCCCTCCCCCGAGTACTATGGCTACACCTTC. Amino acids: CASSPSPEYYGYTF.

The chain links TRBV28 to TRBJ1-4, with 7 bases matching TRBD1. Trimming cost V 1 base and J 2 bases; bases outside gene matches: 4. CDR3 length: 16 amino acids. The V gene's germline CDR1 is MDHEN and CDR2 SYDVKM. This CDR3 reads CASSLYRGSTNEKLFF. The CDR3 nucleotides read TGTGCCAGCAGTTTATACAGGGGTTCCACTAATGAAAAACTGTTTTTT.

The V and J genes are TRBV4-1 and TRBJ2-1; 11 bases line up with TRBD2. After removal of 2 bases from V and 6 bases from J, the junction contained 6 bases not matched to a gene. Per germline, CDR1 MGHRA and CDR2 YSYEKL. The CDR3 extends over 16 amino acids. DNA of the CDR3: TGCGCCAGCAGCCAACCGGGACTAGCGGCGGGCAATGAGCAGTTCTTC. Encoded protein: CASSQPGLAAGNEQFF.

Only a few counts were recorded for this clonotype. The rearrangement joins TRBV12-3 or TRBV12-4 to TRBJ1-3; D might be TRBD1 (5 bases). The CDR3 has 16 amino acids. The V end lost 3 bases, the J end lost 2 bases, and 14 bases lay between the germline ends. Here the CDR3 DNA reads TGTGCCAGCAGTTTGGGGGACCTTCTGGCTGGAAACACCATATATTTT. Protein: CASSLGDLLAGNTIYF.

This clonotype came up a few times. The chain uses TRBV11-2 and TRBJ2-3; D may be TRBD2 (6 bases). V was cut by 6 bases and J by 1 base, with 20 bases left in between. The germline V gene encodes CDR1 SGHAT and CDR2 FQNNGV. This CDR3 is 17 amino acids long. This CDR3 is CASREISGGTRTDTQYF. The CDR3 nucleotides read TGTGCCAGCAGGGAGATTAGCGGAGGGACGCGCACAGATACGCAGTATTTT.

This clonotype appeared many times. The chain joins TRBV28 to TRBJ2-1, with a tentative D call TRBD1 (6 bases). The CDR3 consists of 14 residues. V was cut by 7 bases and J by 2 bases, with 12 bases left in between. Germline V gives CDR1 MDHEN, CDR2 SYDVKM. CDR3 sequence reads: CASNRQETYNEQFF. CDR3 DNA sequence: TGTGCCAGCAACCGACAGGAAACCTACAATGAGCAGTTCTTC.

The V and J genes are TRBV4-3 and TRBJ2-1; 8 nucleotides align to TRBD2. The trim removed 2 bases at V and 6 bases at J, leaving 18 bases unmatched. This CDR3 spans 19 amino acids. Germline-derived CDR1 and CDR2 are LGHNA and YSLEER. The CDR3 DNA follows: TGCGCCAGCAGCCAACGGGGCCGTGGTGAGACTAGCGTGCGCAATGAGCAGTTCTTC. Translation: CASSQRGRGETSVRNEQFF.

The chain is built from TRBV27 and TRBJ2-7; TRBD2 aligns across 10 bases. The germline CDR1 and CDR2 sequences are MNHEY and SMNVEV (reference sequence). The CDR3 has 14 amino acids. The J segment lost 3 bases and the V segment lost 5 bases, leaving 4 bases of the junction unmatched. The CDR3 protein is CASSLAGVYYEQYF. The CDR3 nucleotides read TGTGCCAGCAGTCTAGCGGGGGTATACTACGAGCAGTACTTC.

Only one count was recorded for this clonotype. This chain uses TRBV5-1 with TRBJ2-5; D is perhaps TRBD1 (5 bases). The germline V gene encodes CDR1 SGHRS and CDR2 YFSETQ. The V gene lost 0 bases and the J gene lost 14 bases, with 26 bases spanning the gap. The CDR3 spans 16 residues. The CDR3 region is CASSLEARIQGYEHYF. In DNA form, the CDR3 reads TGCGCCAGCAGCTTGGAAGCACGGATCCAGGGCTACGAGCACTACTTC.

This clonotype was observed a few times. CDR3 coding DNA: TGTGCCAGCAGCATCGGGAGTGGGTACGAGCAGTACTTC. It translates to CASSIGSGYEQYF. The chain uses TRBV9 and TRBJ2-5; D may be TRBD2 (6 bases). Gene TRBJ2-7 matches the end of the DNA better, so the J call may be wrong. Germline CDR1 and CDR2: SGDLS and YYNGEE. There are 13 residues in the CDR3.

This clonotype has only one observation. The chain links TRBV4-1 to TRBJ1-5, with 9 bases identical to TRBD1. The CDR3 sequence is 17 residues long. CDR1 and CDR2 (germline): MGHRA, YSYEKL. V trimming: 2 bases; J trimming: 2 bases; junction bases outside the gene matches: 7. DNA for the CDR3: TGCGCCAGCAGCCAACCTTACAGGGGGCCTGGCAATCAGCCCCAGCATTTT. It yields the protein CASSQPYRGPGNQPQHF.

This chain connects TRBV28 to TRBJ2-7, with D tentatively TRBD1 or TRBD2 (6 bases each). The germline V gene has CDR1 MDHEN and CDR2 SYDVKM. With 8 bases removed from V and 0 bases from J, the gap between germline ends came to 17 bases. There are 15 residues in the CDR3. The CDR3 reads CASYAPRGPSYEQYF. The CDR3 nucleotides read TGTGCCAGCTACGCCCCCCGGGGGCCCTCCTACGAGCAGTACTTC.

This clonotype has just a few counts. The chain has TRBV4-1 and TRBJ2-5; D is ambiguous. The germline V and J ends were trimmed by 1 base and 4 bases, with 7 bases remaining between them. The CDR3 is 13 amino acids. The germline V gene encodes CDR1 MGHRA and CDR2 YSYEKL. The CDR3 DNA reads as TGCGCCAGCAGCCAAGGACGTATAGAGACCCAGTACTTC. Residues: CASSQGRIETQYF.

This chain uses TRBV20-1 with TRBJ2-3; 12 bases agree with TRBD2. The CDR3 has 17 residues. Germline-derived CDR1 and CDR2 are DFQATT and SNEGSKA (reference sequence). V was pared by 4 bases and J by 2 bases, with 10 bases of the junction left unmatched. This chain's CDR3 is CSATLAGGPFPTDTQYF. In nucleotides, the CDR3 is TGCAGTGCTACACTAGCGGGAGGCCCCTTCCCCACAGATACGCAGTATTTT.

This chain links TRBV6-5 with TRBJ1-5; 7 bases agree with TRBD1. This CDR3 comprises 14 residues. Germline values: CDR1 MNHEY, CDR2 SVGAGI. The trim removed 6 bases at V and 3 bases at J, leaving 5 bases unmatched. CDR3 sequence: CASSRQGFNQPQHF. In DNA, the CDR3 is TGTGCCAGCAGCCGACAGGGTTTCAATCAGCCCCAGCATTTT.

This clonotype was seen only a few times. The J gene is TRBJ2-7, the V gene TRBV6-5, with 7 nucleotides matching TRBD1. Unmatched junction bases numbered 8, after V lost 6 bases and J lost 6 bases. CDR1 is MNHEY and CDR2 is SVGAGI in the germline V gene. The length of the CDR3 is 13 residues. CDR3 DNA: TGTGCCAGCAGCCAGACAGGGTCTTCCGAGCAGTACGTC. Translated: CASSQTGSSEQYV.

The V call is TRBV7-9, the J call TRBJ2-5; no reliable D call. Germline-derived CDR1 and CDR2 are SEHNR and FQNEAQ (reference sequence). V dropped 5 bases and J dropped 5 bases, with 12 bases sitting between them. The CDR3 contains 13 residues. DNA of the CDR3: TGTGCCAGCAGCAGCTTATTCCTGGAGACCCAGTACTTC. It encodes CASSSLFLETQYF. The whole variable domain, remainder taken from reference TRBV7-9 and TRBJ2-5, is DTGVSQNPRHKITKRGQNVTFRCDPISEHNRLYWYRQTLGQGPEFLTYFQNEAQLEKSRLLSDRFSAERPKGSFSTLEIQRTEQGDSAMYLCASSSLFLETQYFGPGTRLLVL.

The chain joins TRBV11-2 to TRBJ1-2; tentative D call: TRBD1 (6 bases). The germline V gene encodes CDR1 SGHAT and CDR2 FQNNGV. The CDR3 runs 15 residues. Between the trimmed V and J ends, which lost 0 bases and 1 base, there was a span of 9 bases. The CDR3 reads CASSLDLRGNYGYTF. The DNA for the CDR3 is TGTGCCAGCAGCTTAGACCTCAGGGGTAACTATGGCTACACCTTC.

The V and J genes are TRBV20-1 and TRBJ2-7; 9 bases fit TRBD2. Per the germline V gene, CDR1 is DFQATT and CDR2 is SNEGSKA (reference sequence). The CDR3 runs to 14 residues. V lost 5 bases and J lost 2; bases outside the gene matches: 7. CDR3 region: CSARSGGQAYEQYF. The CDR3 region has the DNA TGCAGTGCTCGTAGCGGGGGCCAAGCCTACGAGCAGTACTTC.

V and J are TRBV24-1 and TRBJ2-4; D may be TRBD2 (6 bases). The CDR3 has 12 amino acids. Trimming pared 7 bases from V and 12 bases from J, leaving 15 bases between. The germline CDR1 and CDR2 sequences are KGHDR and SFDVKD. The CDR3 DNA is TGTGCCACCAGCCCTGGGGGGACCTCTCAGTACTTC. As protein: CATSPGGTSQYF.

The genes are TRBV7-2 and TRBJ2-3; D is tentatively TRBD1 or TRBD2 (5 bases each). The germline V gene has CDR1 SGHTA and CDR2 FQGNSA. Trimming took 5 bases from V and 2 from J, leaving 14 bases between them. The CDR3 extends over 15 amino acids. CDR3 loop: CASSPRAGPTDTQYF. The CDR3 DNA is TGTGCCAGCAGCCCCAGGGCGGGTCCCACAGATACGCAGTATTTT.